Listed here are 16 T cell receptor beta chains from one sample, sequenced in a study of T-cell reconstitution after alpha-beta-depleted transplantation in children. It was with unique molecular identifiers that the TCRbeta library was prepared. MiXCR was run by TCRdb on the PCR reads, yielding one entry per CDR3 protein. The profile covers hundreds of thousands of distinct CDR3 sequences, with approximately 14% appearing a single time and 0.79% taken by the ten largest. This specimen consisted of PBMCs, obtained before TCRalphabeta/CD19-depleted stem cell transplant. The receptors derive from a girl aged 2 to 9 with congenital amegakaryocytic thrombocytopenia, due to receive a stem cell transplant.

This clonotype was observed a handful of times. The DNA for the CDR3 is TGTGCCAGCAGCTTAGTCAAGCGCGGCTCCTACGAGCAGTACTTC. As protein: CASSLVKRGSYEQYF. The gene calls are TRBV7-6 and TRBJ2-7; no definite D call. Trimming pared 1 base from V and 0 bases from J, leaving 10 bases between. CDR1 is SGHVS, CDR2 FNYEAQ, per germline. The CDR3 consists of 15 residues.

This clonotype appeared many times. CDR3 loop: CATGGLAGGIYNEQFF. DNA for the CDR3: TGTGCCACCGGGGGACTAGCGGGAGGGATCTACAATGAGCAGTTCTTC. This sequence joins TRBV12-3 or TRBV12-4 and TRBJ2-1; 16 bases line up with TRBD2. This CDR3 comprises 16 residues. V trimming: 10 bases; J trimming: 3 bases; junction bases outside the gene matches: 6.

This clonotype was picked up many times. The chain recombines TRBV12-3 or TRBV12-4 with TRBJ1-1, with D perhaps matching TRBD1 (5 bases). This CDR3 is built from 16 residues. Trimming removed 3 bases from V and 5 bases from J, with 19 bases in between. CDR3 loop: CASSFLSGRAGTEAFF. In DNA, the CDR3 is TGTGCCAGCAGTTTTTTGTCAGGGAGAGCTGGGACTGAAGCTTTCTTT.

This clonotype occurred many times. V and J are TRBV20-1 and TRBJ1-1; TRBD1 might be the D (6 bases). V shed 5 bases and J shed 0 bases, with 10 bases lying between them. The germline V gene encodes CDR1 DFQATT and CDR2 SNEGSKA (reference sequence). This CDR3 contains 13 residues. CDR3 sequence: CSAWGQLNTEAFF. CDR3 DNA: TGCAGTGCTTGGGGGCAATTGAACACTGAAGCTTTCTTT.

For this clonotype: A much bigger clone sits one base away, suggesting this may be a read error. This sequence joins TRBV15 and TRBJ2-3; no firm D call. Germline CDR1 and CDR2: LNHNV and YYDKDF (reference sequence). The germline V and J ends were trimmed by 1 base and 8 bases, with 13 bases remaining between them. The CDR3 is 14 amino acids. CDR3 DNA sequence: TGTGCCACCAGCAGAGTTCTGCCGCCAGGTACGCAGTATTTT. Translated, it gives CATSRVLPPGTQYF.

V is TRBV2 and J is TRBJ2-3; 9 bases line up with TRBD2. CDR1 and CDR2 (germline): SNHLY, FYNNEI. With V trimmed by 11 bases and J by 5 bases, 11 bases remained unmatched. The CDR3 has 14 amino acids. The CDR3: CAQERGVMEDTQYF. Here the CDR3 DNA reads TGTGCCCAGGAGCGGGGGGTCATGGAAGATACGCAGTATTTT.

This clonotype was picked up many times. This chain connects TRBV5-1 to TRBJ1-1; D not resolved. CDR3 size: 12 residues. Trimming took 3 bases from V and 5 from J, leaving 8 bases between them. Germline-derived CDR1 and CDR2 are SGHRS and YFSETQ. This chain's CDR3 is CASSSEGTEAFF. CDR3 nucleotides: TGCGCCAGCAGCTCAGAAGGGACTGAAGCTTTCTTT. The full variable domain, rest sourced from reference TRBV5-1 and TRBJ1-1, is KAGVTQTPRYLIKTRGQQVTLSCSPISGHRSVSWYQQTPGQGLQFLFEYFSETQRNKGNFPGRFSGRQFSNSRSEMNVSTLELGDSALYLCASSSEGTEAFFGQGTRLTVV.

The sample holds a few counts of this clonotype. The rearrangement joins TRBV7-2 to TRBJ2-7; weak D call: TRBD2 (6 bases). Germline CDR1 SGHTA, CDR2 FQGNSA. Trimming stripped 1 base from V and 2 bases from J, with 9 bases between. CDR3 length equals 14 residues. The CDR3 nucleotides are TGTGCCAGCAGCTTAGGCGGGAACGCCTACGAGCAGTACTTC. This codes for CASSLGGNAYEQYF.

The V and J genes are TRBV20-1 and TRBJ2-5; D is ambiguous. Deletions cut 2 bases from V and 5 bases from J, with 12 bases between. The CDR3 loop spans 13 amino acids. Germline V gives CDR1 DFQATT, CDR2 SNEGSKA (reference sequence). This chain's CDR3 is CSARRPEGETQYF. DNA of the CDR3: TGCAGTGCTAGAAGGCCGGAAGGGGAGACCCAGTACTTC.

This clonotype was seen a few times. The chain has TRBV29-1 and TRBJ2-7; TRBD1 matches at 8 bases. The V gene's germline CDR1 is SQVTM and CDR2 ANQGSEA. The CDR3 is made up of 13 amino acids. Losses at the gene ends were 6 bases for V and 4 bases for J; bases not matched to a gene: 8. The chain's CDR3 is CSVQDRELYEQYF. As DNA, the CDR3 is TGCAGCGTCCAGGACAGGGAGTTGTACGAGCAGTACTTC.

This clonotype came up many times. The chain is built from TRBV12-3 or TRBV12-4 and TRBJ1-1; no clear D. This CDR3 region has 12 residues. Trimming shortened V by 6 bases and J by 3 bases, and 8 bases separated the two germline ends. CDR3 bases: TGTGCCAGCAGCAGCATTTACACTGAAGCTTTCTTT. It codes for CASSSIYTEAFF.

The sample holds many counts of this clonotype. The V and J genes are TRBV4-1 and TRBJ2-2; D uncertain. Germline CDR1 and CDR2: MGHRA and YSYEKL. CDR3 length: 15 amino acids. V dropped 0 bases and J dropped 0 bases, with 5 bases sitting between them. CDR3 coding DNA: TGCGCCAGCAGCCAAGAAGCAACGAACACCGGGGAGCTGTTTTTT. Translation gives CASSQEATNTGELFF.

This clonotype was observed at least ten times. Compared with germline, one end of the junction differs, possibly owing to a read error. The chain carries TRBV6-5 and TRBJ2-7; D is undetermined. CDR3 length: 10 residues. CDR1 and CDR2 (germline): MNHEY, SVGAGI. The CDR3 protein is CASSFPPDVF. The CDR3 DNA is TGTGCCAGCAGTTTTCCCCCGGATGTCTTC.

This clonotype was detected ten times or more. The J gene is TRBJ1-5, the V gene TRBV20-1; D gene ambiguous. Per the germline V gene, CDR1 is DFQATT and CDR2 is SNEGSKA (reference sequence). This CDR3 has 16 amino acids. Deletions cut 0 bases from V and 9 bases from J, with 21 bases between. CDR3 coding DNA: TGCAGTGCTAGAGATCCAGGATCCAACTCCTTCGGGCCCCAGCATTTT. It codes for CSARDPGSNSFGPQHF.

As concerns this clonotype: The junction and the germline gene differ at one end; a read error may be behind it. J is TRBJ2-5 and V is TRBV29-1; TRBD2 matches 13 bases. The germline V gene encodes CDR1 SQVTM and CDR2 ANQGSEA. There are 17 residues in the CDR3. CDR3 DNA: TGCAGCGTTGAGGTGACTAGCGGGAGGTTTTCCCAAGACACCCAGTACTTC. It yields the protein CSVEVTSGRFSQDTQYF.

This clonotype has more than one count but fewer than ten. The rearrangement uses TRBV28 and TRBJ2-5; 13 bases map to TRBD2. Germline CDR1 is MDHEN and CDR2 is SYDVKM. V was pared by 7 bases and J by 5 bases, with 7 bases of the junction left unmatched. The CDR3 runs to 15 residues. In nucleotides, the CDR3 is TGTGCCAGCAATTTTGGACTAGCGGGAGTTGAGACCCAGTACTTC. Protein: CASNFGLAGVETQYF.